A single sample is the source of the 21 T cell receptor beta chains below, sequenced in a study of cytomegalovirus exposure and HLA in healthy donors. Primers included in the PCR were 60 Vbeta and 13 Jbeta primers. Sequenced by immunoSEQ multiplex PCR; TCRdb stores in-frame clones only, minus some. The sample shows 80,000 to 100,000 clones, more than 60% of them seen only once. The material sequenced was PBMCs. These receptors originate from a man aged 50-60 years in good health and CMV-seronegative.

This clone was seen a single time. The V gene is TRBV9, the J gene TRBJ2-1; 7 bases agree with TRBD1. V shed 2 bases, J shed 1 base, and the junction held 12 bases outside the gene matches. In germline, CDR1 is SGDLS, CDR2 YYNGEE. This CDR3 is 18 amino acids long. CDR3 region: CASSVCDRELFSYNEQFF. The CDR3 DNA reads TGTGCCAGCAGCGTTTGCGACAGGGAACTTTTTTCCTACAATGAGCAGTTCTTC.

The J gene is TRBJ1-1, the V gene TRBV19; D is possibly TRBD1 (6 bases). Deletions cut 4 bases from V and 0 bases from J, with 18 bases between. CDR1 and CDR2 (germline): LNHDA, SQIVND (reference sequence). The length of the CDR3 is 17 residues. This CDR3 is CASSTIRGTSMNTEAFF. For the CDR3, the DNA is TGTGCCAGTAGTACAATTAGAGGGACATCCATGAACACTGAAGCTTTCTTT.

J is TRBJ1-5 and V is TRBV28, with 8 bases identical to TRBD1. CDR3 size: 15 residues. Germline V lookup: CDR1 MDHEN, CDR2 SYDVKM. With V trimmed by 7 bases and J by 6 bases, 11 bases remained unmatched. CDR3: CASTPIGQGGQPQHF. CDR3 coding DNA: TGTGCCAGCACTCCTATCGGACAGGGAGGTCAGCCCCAGCATTTT.

The V and J genes are TRBV28 and TRBJ1-2; D uncertain. This CDR3 region has 13 residues. The V end was cut by 6 bases, the J end by 7 bases, with 15 bases between. Per germline, CDR1 MDHEN and CDR2 SYDVKM. The CDR3 loop reads CASRQEDRVGYTF. CDR3 bases: TGTGCCAGCAGGCAAGAGGATAGAGTTGGCTACACCTTC.

This clone was counted between two and nine times. V is TRBV29-1 and J is TRBJ1-1, with a possible D match to TRBD1 (5 bases). V gave up 7 bases and J gave up 4 bases, with 13 bases separating them. CDR1 is SQVTM and CDR2 is ANQGSEA in the germline V gene. This CDR3 is built from 12 residues. For the CDR3, the DNA is TGCAGCGGCGGGACGCGCGGCACTGAAGCTTTCTTT. Its protein product is CSGGTRGTEAFF.

The chain is built from TRBV2 and TRBJ2-7; 9 bases line up with TRBD2. V dropped 9 bases and J dropped 4; count of bases not matched to a gene: 7. The CDR3 is made up of 13 amino acids. CDR1 is SNHLY, CDR2 FYNNEI, per germline. This chain's CDR3 is CASFSGSTYEQYF. The CDR3 bases are TGTGCCAGTTTTAGCGGGAGTACTTACGAGCAGTACTTC.

This clone was detected only once. This chain connects TRBV7-2 to TRBJ2-5; TRBD1 matches 7 bases. The last part of the DNA fits TRBJ2-7 better; the J call may be wrong. The germline gives CDR1 SGHTA, CDR2 FQGNSA. The CDR3 consists of 15 residues. The CDR3 nucleotides are TGTGCCAGCAGCTTACAAGACAGGGTCCGTAGCGAGCAGTACTTC. This codes for CASSLQDRVRSEQYF.

This rearrangement joins TRBV28 to TRBJ1-4; 11 bases match TRBD1. The CDR3 has 16 residues. Losses at the gene ends were 5 bases for V and 7 bases for J; bases not matched to a gene: 9. Germline-derived CDR1 and CDR2 are MDHEN and SYDVKM. In DNA form, the CDR3 reads TGTGCCAGCAGTGCCCACCCGGGACAGGGGGTTGAAAAACTGTTTTTT. Translating it yields CASSAHPGQGVEKLFF.

The J gene is TRBJ2-7, the V gene TRBV7-9, with D possibly being TRBD1 (6 bases). Germline V gene sequence: CDR1 SEHNR, CDR2 FQNEAQ (reference sequence). The CDR3 spans 14 residues. The V end lost 0 bases, the J end lost 3 bases, and 9 bases lay between the germline ends. Here the CDR3 DNA reads TGTGCCAGCAGCTTAGCGACAGGTAGCTACGAGCAGTACTTC. Its protein product is CASSLATGSYEQYF.

The rearrangement links TRBV30 to TRBJ2-1, with a weak D call TRBD2 (5 bases). Trimming shortened V by 0 bases and J by 0 bases, and 15 bases separated the two germline ends. There are 17 residues in the CDR3. CDR1 is GTSNPN and CDR2 is SVGIG in the germline V gene (reference sequence). The CDR3 DNA is TGTGCCTGGAGTGTACCCGGAGCGGCGAGCTCCTACAATGAGCAGTTCTTC. Translation gives CAWSVPGAASSYNEQFF.

This sequence joins TRBV30 and TRBJ1-5; TRBD1 aligns across 8 bases. Germline V gives CDR1 GTSNPN, CDR2 SVGIG (reference sequence). The CDR3 has 13 amino acids. Losses at the gene ends were 1 base for V and 7 bases for J; bases not matched to a gene: 3. CDR3 bases: TGTGCCTGGAGTGGACAGGGGTACCAGCCCCAGCATTTT. Its translation is CAWSGQGYQPQHF.

V and J are TRBV9 and TRBJ2-2, with D tentatively TRBD2 (5 bases). This CDR3 spans 15 amino acids. Per the germline V gene, CDR1 is SGDLS and CDR2 is YYNGEE. Between the trimmed V and J ends, which lost 1 base and 4 bases, there was a span of 11 bases. The CDR3 coding sequence is TGTGCCAGCAGCGTACTCGCCGAGGGCACCGGGGAGCTGTTTTTT. Translating gives CASSVLAEGTGELFF.

This rearrangement joins TRBV6-5 to TRBJ1-1, with a possible D match to TRBD1 (5 bases). The germline V gene has CDR1 MNHEY and CDR2 SVGAGI. This CDR3 region has 13 residues. V was trimmed by 7 bases and J by 5 bases, leaving 14 bases between them. The CDR3, as DNA: TGTGCCAGCACCCAGCCGGGGGAGACTGAAGCTTTCTTT. This encodes CASTQPGETEAFF.

The gene calls are TRBV6-1 and TRBJ2-3, with TRBD2 matching over 7 bases. This CDR3 contains 14 residues. Germline loops: CDR1 MNHNS, CDR2 SASEGT. V lost 5 bases to trimming and J lost 1 base; unmatched junction nucleotides: 3. Here the CDR3 reads CASSTSGGTDTQYF. The DNA of the CDR3 is TGTGCCAGCAGTACGAGCGGGGGCACAGATACGCAGTATTTT.

V gene TRBV7-2 combines with J gene TRBJ1-1; no reliable D call. Trimming removed 3 bases at V and 1 base at J, with 9 bases between. The CDR3 consists of 14 residues. Germline V CDR1 and CDR2: SGHTA, FQGNSA. CDR3 in amino acids: CASSLYGENTEAFF. The CDR3 bases are TGTGCCAGCAGCTTGTACGGAGAGAACACTGAAGCTTTCTTT.

The CDR3 is CASSQPRRDRGLGTEAFF. The DNA of the CDR3 is TGCGCCAGCAGCCAACCGCGGCGGGACAGGGGTCTTGGCACTGAAGCTTTCTTT. The rearrangement joins TRBV4-1 to TRBJ1-1, with TRBD1 identical over 10 bases. This CDR3 is built from 18 residues. V lost 2 bases and J lost 4; bases outside the gene matches: 13. The germline V gene has CDR1 MGHRA and CDR2 YSYEKL.

V and J are TRBV18 and TRBJ2-2, with 8 bases identical to TRBD1. V was clipped by 4 bases and J by 0 bases; unmatched bases: 4. Germline V lookup: CDR1 KGHSH, CDR2 LQKENI. This CDR3 has 16 residues. The CDR3 reads CASSRDRRTNTGELFF. The CDR3 region has the DNA TGTGCCAGCTCACGGGACAGGAGAACGAACACCGGGGAGCTGTTTTTT.

The rearrangement uses TRBV18 and TRBJ1-1; D unresolved. The germline V and J ends were trimmed by 3 bases and 1 base, with 6 bases remaining between them. Per germline, CDR1 KGHSH and CDR2 LQKENI. The CDR3 totals 13 residues. The CDR3 here is CASSPGGNTEAFF. The DNA for the CDR3 is TGTGCCAGCTCACCGGGAGGGAACACTGAAGCTTTCTTT.

The chain uses TRBV27 and TRBJ2-7; 8 bases map to TRBD1. The V gene end was trimmed by 6 bases and the J gene end by 3 bases; junction bases not matched to a gene: 13. The germline CDR1 and CDR2 sequences are MNHEY and SMNVEV (reference sequence). The CDR3 sequence is 16 residues long. CDR3: CASRAQGASFIYEQYF. The CDR3 bases are TGTGCCAGCAGGGCCCAGGGGGCGTCGTTTATCTACGAGCAGTACTTC.

V gene TRBV14 combines with J gene TRBJ2-5, with D hard to call. The J call may not be correct, given that the DNA end is closer to TRBJ2-7. CDR3 length equals 15 residues. Germline V gene data show CDR1 as SGHDN and CDR2 as FVKESK. CDR3 coding DNA: TGTGCCAGCAGCCAAGGAATTAGCAGAGTAGACGAGCAGTACTTC. Protein product: CASSQGISRVDEQYF.

This clone was counted only a few times. The chain joins TRBV6-4 to TRBJ1-1, with TRBD1 matching over 7 bases. The CDR3 is made up of 14 amino acids. With V trimmed by 5 bases and J by 10 bases, 13 bases remained unmatched. The germline V gene has CDR1 MRHNA and CDR2 SNTAGT. The CDR3 protein is CASSPNPGQTRAFF. CDR3 bases: TGTGCCAGCAGTCCGAACCCGGGACAGACGCGAGCTTTCTTT.